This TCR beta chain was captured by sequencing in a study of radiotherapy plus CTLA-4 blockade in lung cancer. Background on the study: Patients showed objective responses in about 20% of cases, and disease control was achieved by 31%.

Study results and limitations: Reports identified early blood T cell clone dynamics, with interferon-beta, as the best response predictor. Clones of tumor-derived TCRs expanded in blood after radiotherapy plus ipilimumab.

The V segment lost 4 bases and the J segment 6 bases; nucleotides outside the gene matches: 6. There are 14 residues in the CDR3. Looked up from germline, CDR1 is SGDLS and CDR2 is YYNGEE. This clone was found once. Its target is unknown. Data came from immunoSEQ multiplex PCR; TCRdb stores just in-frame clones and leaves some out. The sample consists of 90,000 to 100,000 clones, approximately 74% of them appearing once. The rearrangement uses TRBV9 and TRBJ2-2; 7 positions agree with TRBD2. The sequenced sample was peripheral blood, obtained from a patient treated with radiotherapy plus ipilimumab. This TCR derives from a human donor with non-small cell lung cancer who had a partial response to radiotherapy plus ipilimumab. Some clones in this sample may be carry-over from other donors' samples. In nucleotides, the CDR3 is TGTGCCAGCAGCTCGCGGGGGTGGGCCGGGGAGCTGTTTTTT. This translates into CASSSRGWAGELFF.